This T cell receptor beta chain is drawn from a study of blood T cell repertoires in COVID-19. Trimming left V 4 bases short and J 5 bases short, with 14 bases between. The CDR3 is 14 residues long. The V gene's germline CDR1 is MDHEN and CDR2 SYDVKM. Produced via immunoSEQ multiplex PCR; TCRdb's table is partial and in-frame only. Altogether roughly 150,000 clones are present, roughly 78% being singletons, with the ten largest covering around 20%. The sequence came from a woman in her 70s in a cohort exposed to, infected with or recovered from COVID-19 (not recorded which). The rearrangement joins TRBV28 to TRBJ1-2, with no clear D. The sample consisted of PBMCs or T cells enriched from blood (not recorded which). CDR3 sequence: CASSWGGQIYGYTF. Here the CDR3 DNA reads TGTGCCAGCAGTTGGGGAGGGCAAATTTATGGCTACACCTTC.